This T cell receptor beta chain was found in a study of CD8+ T cells in alopecia areata. Background on the study: Among treated patients, severity was scored by affected scalp area percentage.

V lost 4 bases, J lost 4 bases, and 8 bases stayed unmatched. Looked up from germline, CDR1 is SGHRS and CDR2 is YFSETQ. The CDR3 totals 15 residues. cDNA prepared by RNA extraction and subsequent reverse transcription served as the template for sequencing. Clones were read by immunoSEQ multiplex PCR, and TCRdb kept only the in-frame ones, dropping some. Of approximately 200,000 clones listed, 50% to 60% are singletons. This clone was counted a few times. What it binds is unknown. Treatment indicated: oral pan-JAK inhibitor, 5-10 mg twice daily. Study-wide findings and caveats: Higher clonality was seen in lesional scalp than in normal scalp, especially in alopecia totalis/universalis. Scalp samples also contribute reads from the resident alphabeta T cells found in normal skin.

The TCR sequence derives from a human donor with alopecia areata. The rearrangement joins TRBV5-1 to TRBJ1-2; 9 bases map to TRBD1. Sequenced here: CD4+ T cells sorted from blood, sampled at week 4, from a patient treated with tofacitinib. Here the CDR3 reads CASSLGQGVAYGYTF. CDR3 DNA: TGCGCCAGCAGCCTGGGACAGGGAGTCGCCTATGGCTACACCTTC. Drawing the rest from reference TRBV5-1 and TRBJ1-2, the complete variable domain is KAGVTQTPRYLIKTRGQQVTLSCSPISGHRSVSWYQQTPGQGLQFLFEYFSETQRNKGNFPGRFSGRQFSNSRSEMNVSTLELGDSALYLCASSLGQGVAYGYTFGSGTRLTVV.